This TCR beta chain was identified in a study of blood T cell repertoires in COVID-19. Across the whole study: Researchers got acute and convalescent COVID-19 samples from the United States, Italy and Spain. T cells, B-cell-depleted T cells, or PBMCs provided the cDNA or gDNA that served as material.

As handled by the study authors: From reference gene primer amplification, estimates of nucleated cell counts were derived. The table came from immunoSEQ multiplex PCR; TCRdb's copy has only in-frame clones and leaves some out. The DNA gave D and trimming, while V, J and clone size come from that table. The profile covers around 470,000 clones, with less than 95% appearing a single time and about 0.57% taken by the ten largest. The CDR3 has 14 amino acids. V was clipped by 7 bases and J by 4 bases; unmatched bases: 9. The germline V gene has CDR1 KGHSH and CDR2 LQKENI. Sequenced input: PBMCs or T cells enriched from blood (not recorded which). This receptor was taken from a man younger than 30 who had recovered from COVID-19. The chain uses TRBV18 and TRBJ1-2; 7 bases line up with TRBD1. As DNA, the CDR3 is TGTGCCAGCTGGACCGGGGACAGCATCTATGGCTACACCTTC. It yields the protein CASWTGDSIYGYTF.